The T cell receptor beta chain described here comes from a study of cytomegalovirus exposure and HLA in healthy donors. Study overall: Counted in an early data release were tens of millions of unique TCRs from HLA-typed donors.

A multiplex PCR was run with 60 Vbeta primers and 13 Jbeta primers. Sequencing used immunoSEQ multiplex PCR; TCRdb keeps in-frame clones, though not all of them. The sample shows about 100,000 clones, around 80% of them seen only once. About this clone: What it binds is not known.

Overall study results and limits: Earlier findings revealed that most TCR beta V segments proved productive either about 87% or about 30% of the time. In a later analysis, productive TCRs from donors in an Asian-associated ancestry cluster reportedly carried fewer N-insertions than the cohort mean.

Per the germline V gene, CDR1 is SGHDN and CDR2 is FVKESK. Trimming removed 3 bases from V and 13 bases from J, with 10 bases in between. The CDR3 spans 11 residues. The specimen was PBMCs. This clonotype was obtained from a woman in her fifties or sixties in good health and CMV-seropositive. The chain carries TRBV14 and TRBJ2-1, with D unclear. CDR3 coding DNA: TGTGCCAGCAGCCACTCCCGGGTCCAGTTCTTC. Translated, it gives CASSHSRVQFF.